The next 25 T cell receptor beta chains were all read from a single sample in a study of OX40 agonist ivuxolimab in advanced cancers. The library was obtained by the immunoSEQ multiplex PCR assay. The table was pulled from immuneACCESS by TCRdb, which kept in-frame rearrangements only. Such tables lose some clones; where checked, under half of the loss comes from unresolved V genes, and the rest has no known cause. The sample table lists approximately 31,000 clones, 87% of them with a count of one. The ten largest account for roughly 27% of the sample. The sequencing here drew on CD4+ or CD8+ T cells sorted from blood, taken in a trial of the OX40 agonist ivuxolimab. The receptors originated from an adult with an advanced solid tumor such as melanoma, head and neck, liver or kidney cancer.

This clone has a single count. The chain combines TRBV2 with TRBJ2-1; possibly TRBD1 for D (5 bases). Trimming cost V 8 bases and J 6 bases, with 17 bases left between them. This CDR3 region has 14 residues. Germline V lookup: CDR1 SNHLY, CDR2 FYNNEI. The chain's CDR3 is CASGLGPSGNEQFF. CDR3 in DNA: TGTGCCAGCGGCCTGGGGCCCTCTGGCAATGAGCAGTTCTTC.

This chain uses TRBV7-9 with TRBJ2-3; D gene ambiguous. V lost 0 bases and J lost 5, with 0 bases in between. This CDR3 comprises 11 residues. Looked up from germline, CDR1 is SEHNR and CDR2 is FQNEAQ (reference sequence). Here the CDR3 reads CASSLADTQYF. CDR3 DNA: TGTGCCAGCAGCTTAGCAGATACGCAGTATTTT.

This clone has just one count. The DNA for the CDR3 is TGTGCCAGTCAGACCGGGACTCCCGTAGCCGGGGAGCTGTTTTTT. It specifies CASQTGTPVAGELFF. The chain uses TRBV19 and TRBJ2-2; possible D gene TRBD2, 6 bases. CDR1 is LNHDA and CDR2 is SQIVND in the germline V gene (reference sequence). Trimming shortened V by 8 bases and J by 6 bases, and 19 bases separated the two germline ends. This CDR3 region has 15 residues. The complete variable domain, with remaining parts taken from reference TRBV19 and TRBJ2-2, reads DGGITQSPKYLFRKEGQNVTLSCEQNLNHDAMYWYRQDPGQGLRLIYYSQIVNDFQKGDIAEGYSVSREKKESFPLTVTSAQKNPTAFYLCASQTGTPVAGELFFGEGSRLTVL.

The rearrangement links TRBV27 to TRBJ2-3; no firm D call. Between the trimmed V and J ends, which lost 6 bases and 2 bases, there was a span of 9 bases. CDR3 length equals 13 residues. Germline values: CDR1 MNHEY, CDR2 SMNVEV (reference sequence). The CDR3 loop reads CASRSRYTDTQYF. In nucleotides, the CDR3 is TGTGCCAGCAGATCGAGGTACACAGATACGCAGTATTTT.

The V and J genes are TRBV29-1 and TRBJ2-1, with TRBD2 matching 10 bases. The CDR3 covers 15 residues. V lost 7 bases to trimming and J lost 3 bases; unmatched junction nucleotides: 9. Germline CDR1 SQVTM, CDR2 ANQGSEA. In nucleotides, the CDR3 is TGCAGCGCTACCCCCTGGACTAGCGGCTACAATGAGCAGTTCTTC. Encoded protein: CSATPWTSGYNEQFF.

The gene calls are TRBV19 and TRBJ2-2; 8 nucleotides line up with TRBD2. Looked up from germline, CDR1 is LNHDA and CDR2 is SQIVND (reference sequence). This CDR3 is 16 amino acids long. V lost 6 bases, J lost 1 base, and 7 bases stayed unmatched. The CDR3 spells CASRRGAERNTGELFF. In DNA, the CDR3 is TGTGCCAGTAGGCGGGGGGCCGAGAGGAACACCGGGGAGCTGTTTTTT.

The chain joins TRBV7-9 to TRBJ2-7; perhaps TRBD1 as D (5 bases). The V end was cut by 4 bases, the J end by 1 base, with 14 bases between. The CDR3 runs to 15 residues. Germline-derived CDR1 and CDR2 are SEHNR and FQNEAQ (reference sequence). The CDR3 nucleotides read TGTGCCAGCAGCTCTGACAGAATAAGGTCCTACGAGCAGTACTTC. Translation: CASSSDRIRSYEQYF.

The chain recombines TRBV19 with TRBJ1-2; D not resolved. Deletions cut 5 bases from V and 4 bases from J, with 14 bases between. This CDR3 is 14 amino acids long. CDR1 is LNHDA, CDR2 SQIVND, per germline (reference sequence). The DNA for the CDR3 is TGTGCCAGTAGTCCTCTATTGGGTAGCTATGGCTACACCTTC. The encoded protein is CASSPLLGSYGYTF.

The chain is built from TRBV25-1 and TRBJ2-1, with D perhaps TRBD1 (6 bases). Trimming took off 4 bases at V and 0 bases at J, with 13 bases between the two ends. The CDR3 runs to 16 residues. Germline assignment: CDR1 MGHDK and CDR2 SYGVNS. The chain's CDR3 is CASSATTGSSYNEQFF. The CDR3 bases are TGTGCCAGCAGTGCCACGACAGGAAGCTCCTACAATGAGCAGTTCTTC.

The rearrangement uses TRBV29-1 and TRBJ2-7; D unclear. CDR1 SQVTM and CDR2 ANQGSEA come from the germline V gene. CDR3 size: 12 residues. V lost 3 bases, J lost 1 base, and 7 bases lay in between. Here the CDR3 reads CSVEGQSYEQYF. Written as DNA, the CDR3 is TGCAGCGTTGAGGGCCAATCCTACGAGCAGTACTTC.

The chain uses TRBV2 and TRBJ1-6; 7 nucleotides match TRBD1. This CDR3 contains 15 residues. J gave up 4 bases and V 7 bases, and 7 bases lay outside the gene matches. Germline loops: CDR1 SNHLY, CDR2 FYNNEI. This CDR3 reads CASNIRGQYNSPLHF. In DNA form, the CDR3 reads TGTGCCAGCAACATAAGGGGACAGTATAATTCACCCCTCCACTTT.

This chain links TRBV2 with TRBJ2-3; D assignment may be TRBD1 or TRBD2 (5 bases each). The CDR3 extends over 15 amino acids. Trimming took off 6 bases at V and 1 base at J, with 14 bases between the two ends. The V gene's germline CDR1 is SNHLY and CDR2 FYNNEI. Here the CDR3 reads CASSLGPRGTDTQYF. Here the CDR3 DNA reads TGTGCCAGCAGCCTGGGACCGCGTGGCACAGATACGCAGTATTTT.

The rearrangement links TRBV5-1 to TRBJ2-7; D not resolved. Trimming took off 4 bases at V and 1 base at J, with 9 bases between the two ends. This CDR3 spans 13 amino acids. Germline CDR1 is SGHRS and CDR2 is YFSETQ. CDR3 loop: CASSAQMSYEQYF. The CDR3 bases are TGCGCCAGCAGCGCCCAGATGTCCTACGAGCAGTACTTC.

V and J are TRBV4-1 and TRBJ2-6; no reliable D call. This CDR3 region has 13 residues. The germline CDR1 and CDR2 sequences are MGHRA and YSYEKL. The germline V and J ends were trimmed by 5 bases and 4 bases, with 6 bases remaining between them. CDR3 coding DNA: TGCGCCAGCAGCATTATCGGGGCCAACGTCCTGACTTTC. Protein sequence: CASSIIGANVLTF.

The chain uses TRBV18 and TRBJ2-7; 9 bases are a match to TRBD1. In germline, CDR1 is KGHSH, CDR2 LQKENI. The V gene end was trimmed by 3 bases and the J gene end by 2 bases; junction bases not matched to a gene: 5. This CDR3 is built from 15 residues. The CDR3, as DNA: TGTGCCAGCTCACCGTCGACAGGGGGTGCCTACGAGCAGTACTTC. Protein product: CASSPSTGGAYEQYF.

This chain joins TRBV11-2 and TRBJ1-3; D is unclear. With 5 bases removed from V and 2 bases from J, the gap between germline ends came to 7 bases. In germline, CDR1 is SGHAT, CDR2 FQNNGV. The CDR3 totals 13 residues. The CDR3 DNA reads as TGTGCCAGCAGCATCCAGCCTGGAAACACCATATATTTT. This translates into CASSIQPGNTIYF. Using reference TRBV11-2 and TRBJ1-3 for the parts outside the CDR3, the full variable domain is EAGVAQSPRYKIIEKRQSVAFWCNPISGHATLYWYQQILGQGPKLLIQFQNNGVVDDSQLPKDRFSAERLKGVDSTLKIQPAKLEDSAVYLCASSIQPGNTIYFGEGSWLTVV.

The chain employs TRBV27 and TRBJ2-7; 8 bases are a match to TRBD1. The CDR3 is 15 amino acids. J lost 1 base, V lost 6 bases, and 8 bases had no gene match. The germline V gene encodes CDR1 MNHEY and CDR2 SMNVEV (reference sequence). CDR3 coding DNA: TGTGCCAGCAGACCGATGGACAGGGCTTCCTACGAGCAGTACTTC. It codes for CASRPMDRASYEQYF.

V is TRBV14 and J is TRBJ2-7, with 8 bases that match TRBD1. V shed 3 bases and J 3 bases; nucleotides not matched to a gene: 7. Germline CDR1 and CDR2: SGHDN and FVKESK. The CDR3 runs to 15 residues. CDR3: CASSHQGAFRYEQYF. As DNA, the CDR3 is TGTGCCAGCAGCCACCAGGGGGCCTTTCGCTACGAGCAGTACTTC.

This clone was detected once. The V and J genes are TRBV19 and TRBJ2-1; 10 bases align to TRBD2. Trimming removed 0 bases from V and 5 bases from J; junction bases left unmatched: 13. This CDR3 region has 19 residues. Germline CDR1 reads LNHDA; CDR2 reads SQIVND (reference sequence). The CDR3 here is CASSIDGPSGLAGDNEQFF. The CDR3 DNA follows: TGTGCCAGTAGTATAGATGGCCCGTCGGGTCTAGCGGGGGACAATGAGCAGTTCTTC.

The genes are TRBV5-1 and TRBJ2-5; D ambiguous. Per the germline V gene, CDR1 is SGHRS and CDR2 is YFSETQ. This CDR3 region has 14 residues. V was cut by 4 bases and J by 4 bases, with 14 bases left in between. The CDR3 bases are TGCGCCAGCAGCCCACAGACCCAGTTAGAGACCCAGTACTTC. This encodes CASSPQTQLETQYF.

The chain couples TRBV14 to TRBJ1-6; weak D call: TRBD1 (6 bases). Per the germline V gene, CDR1 is SGHDN and CDR2 is FVKESK. V was cut by 4 bases and J by 5 bases, with 12 bases left in between. The CDR3 extends over 15 amino acids. The CDR3 sequence: CASSRWGHDNSPLHF. The CDR3 nucleotides are TGTGCCAGCAGCCGCTGGGGACACGATAATTCACCCCTCCACTTT.

The rearrangement links TRBV11-3 to TRBJ2-3; perhaps TRBD1 as D (6 bases). The V gene lost 0 bases and the J gene lost 4 bases, with 11 bases spanning the gap. CDR3 length: 15 residues. From germline, CDR1 is SGHNT and CDR2 YENEEA. CDR3 nucleotide sequence: TGTGCCAGCAGCTTAGAGGGCAGGGGAGCAGATACGCAGTATTTT. Translating it yields CASSLEGRGADTQYF. The entire variable domain, with the rest obtained from reference TRBV11-3 and TRBJ2-3, is as follows: EAGVVQSPRYKIIEKKQPVAFWCNPISGHNTLYWYLQNLGQGPELLIRYENEEAVDDSQLPKDRFSAERLKGVDSTLKIQPAELGDSAVYLCASSLEGRGADTQYFGPGTRLTVL.

This rearrangement joins TRBV6-1 to TRBJ2-2; D might be TRBD1 (6 bases). Germline CDR1 and CDR2: MNHNS and SASEGT. Trimming removed 4 bases at V and 6 bases at J, with 15 bases between. CDR3 length: 15 residues. CDR3 amino acids: CASSATGPTSGELFF. The CDR3 DNA reads TGTGCCAGCAGTGCGACAGGCCCCACGTCCGGGGAGCTGTTTTTT.

The chain links TRBV6-4 to TRBJ1-5; possibly TRBD1 for D (6 bases). V was pared by 3 bases and J by 7 bases, with 10 bases between. There are 13 residues in the CDR3. Germline assignment: CDR1 MRHNA and CDR2 SNTAGT. CDR3 residues: CASSENREQPQHF. CDR3 DNA: TGTGCCAGCAGTGAGAACAGGGAACAGCCCCAGCATTTT.

V and J are TRBV19 and TRBJ2-7; unclear D gene. Germline CDR1 and CDR2: LNHDA and SQIVND (reference sequence). The CDR3 has 13 residues. Trimming cost V 1 base and J 3 bases, with 7 bases left between them. CDR3 protein: CASSIGQSYEQYF. CDR3 coding DNA: TGTGCCAGTAGTATAGGCCAGAGCTACGAGCAGTACTTC.